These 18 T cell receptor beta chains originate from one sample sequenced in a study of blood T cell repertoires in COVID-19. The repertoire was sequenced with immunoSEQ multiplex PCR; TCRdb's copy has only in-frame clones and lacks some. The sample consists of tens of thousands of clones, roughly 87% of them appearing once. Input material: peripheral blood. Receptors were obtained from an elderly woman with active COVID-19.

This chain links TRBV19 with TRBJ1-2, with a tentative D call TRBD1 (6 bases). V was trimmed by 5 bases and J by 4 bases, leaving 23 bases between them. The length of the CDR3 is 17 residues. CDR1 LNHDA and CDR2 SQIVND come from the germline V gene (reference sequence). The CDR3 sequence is CASSSAPARGTTYGYTF. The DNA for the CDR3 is TGTGCCAGTAGTTCCGCCCCCGCCAGGGGAACCACCTATGGCTACACCTTC.

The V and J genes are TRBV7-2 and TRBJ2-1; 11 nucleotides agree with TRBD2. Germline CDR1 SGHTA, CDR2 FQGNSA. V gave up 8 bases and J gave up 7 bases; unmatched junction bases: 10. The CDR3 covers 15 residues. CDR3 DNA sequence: TGTGCCAGCTCCCCGGTCCTAGCGGGGGGTAATGAGCAGTTCTTC. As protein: CASSPVLAGGNEQFF.

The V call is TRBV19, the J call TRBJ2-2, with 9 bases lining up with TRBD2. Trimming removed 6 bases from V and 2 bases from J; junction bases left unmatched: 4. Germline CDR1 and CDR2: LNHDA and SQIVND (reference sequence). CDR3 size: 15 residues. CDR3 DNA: TGTGCCAGTAGGAGAGCGGGGGGCAACACCGGGGAGCTGTTTTTT. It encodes CASRRAGGNTGELFF. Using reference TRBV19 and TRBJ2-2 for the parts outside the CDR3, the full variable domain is DGGITQSPKYLFRKEGQNVTLSCEQNLNHDAMYWYRQDPGQGLRLIYYSQIVNDFQKGDIAEGYSVSREKKESFPLTVTSAQKNPTAFYLCASRRAGGNTGELFFGEGSRLTVL.

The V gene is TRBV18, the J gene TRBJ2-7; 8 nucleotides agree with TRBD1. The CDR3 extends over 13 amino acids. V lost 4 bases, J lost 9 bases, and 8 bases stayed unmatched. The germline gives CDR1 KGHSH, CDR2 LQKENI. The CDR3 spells CASSLDRGFGQYF. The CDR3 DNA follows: TGTGCCAGCTCACTCGACAGGGGCTTTGGGCAGTACTTC.

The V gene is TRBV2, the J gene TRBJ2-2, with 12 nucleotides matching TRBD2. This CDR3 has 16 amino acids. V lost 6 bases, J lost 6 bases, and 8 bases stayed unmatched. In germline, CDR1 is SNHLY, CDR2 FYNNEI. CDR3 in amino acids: CASRGSLAGGPGELFF. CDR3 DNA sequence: TGTGCCAGCAGGGGGTCACTAGCGGGGGGCCCCGGGGAGCTGTTTTTT.

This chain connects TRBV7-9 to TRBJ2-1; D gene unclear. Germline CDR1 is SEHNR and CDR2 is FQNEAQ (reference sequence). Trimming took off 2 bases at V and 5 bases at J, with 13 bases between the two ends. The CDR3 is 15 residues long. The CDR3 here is CASSLLVTYNNEQFF. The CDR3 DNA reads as TGTGCCAGCAGCTTACTAGTGACTTACAACAATGAGCAGTTCTTC.

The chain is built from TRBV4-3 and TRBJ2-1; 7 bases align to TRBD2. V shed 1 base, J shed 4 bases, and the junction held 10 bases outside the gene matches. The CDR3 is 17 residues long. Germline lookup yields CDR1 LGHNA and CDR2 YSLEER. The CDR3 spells CASSQGNRGLVYNEQFF. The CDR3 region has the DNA TGCGCCAGCAGCCAAGGAAACCGAGGACTAGTGTACAATGAGCAGTTCTTC.

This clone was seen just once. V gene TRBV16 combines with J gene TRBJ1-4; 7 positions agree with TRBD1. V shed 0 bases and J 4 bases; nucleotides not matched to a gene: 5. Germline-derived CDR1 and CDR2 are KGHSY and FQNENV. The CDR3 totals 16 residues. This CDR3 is CASSQSIGGVNEKLFF. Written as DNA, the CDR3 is TGTGCCAGCAGCCAATCGATAGGGGGCGTTAATGAAAAACTGTTTTTT.

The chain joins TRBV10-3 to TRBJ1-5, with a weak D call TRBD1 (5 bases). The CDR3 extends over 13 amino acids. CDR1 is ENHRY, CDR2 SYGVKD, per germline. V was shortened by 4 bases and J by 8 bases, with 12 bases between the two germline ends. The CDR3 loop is CAISGGPGEPQHF. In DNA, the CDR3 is TGTGCCATCAGTGGGGGCCCGGGGGAGCCCCAGCATTTT.

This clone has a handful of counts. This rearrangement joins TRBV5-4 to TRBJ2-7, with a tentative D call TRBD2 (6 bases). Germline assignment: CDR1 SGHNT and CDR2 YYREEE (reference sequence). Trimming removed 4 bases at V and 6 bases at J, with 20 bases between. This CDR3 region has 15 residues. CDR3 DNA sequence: TGTGCCAGCAGCGGGAGGACGGGCGGTAGTGGCGAGCAGTACTTC. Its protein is CASSGRTGGSGEQYF.

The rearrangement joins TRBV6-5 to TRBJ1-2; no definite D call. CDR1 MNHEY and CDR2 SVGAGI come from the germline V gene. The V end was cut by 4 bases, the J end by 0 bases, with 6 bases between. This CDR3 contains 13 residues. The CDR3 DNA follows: TGTGCCAGCAGTTCGTACACTAACTATGGCTACACCTTC. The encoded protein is CASSSYTNYGYTF.

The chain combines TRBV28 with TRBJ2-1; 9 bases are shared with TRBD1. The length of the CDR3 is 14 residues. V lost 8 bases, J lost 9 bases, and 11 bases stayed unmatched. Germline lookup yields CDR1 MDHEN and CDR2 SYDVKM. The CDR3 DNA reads TGTGCCAGCCTGGACAGGGGTCCGGTCGGTGAGCAGTTCTTC. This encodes CASLDRGPVGEQFF.

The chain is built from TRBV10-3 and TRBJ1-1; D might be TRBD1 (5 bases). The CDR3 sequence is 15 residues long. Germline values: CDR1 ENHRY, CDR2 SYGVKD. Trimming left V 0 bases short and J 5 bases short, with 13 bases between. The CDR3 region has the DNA TGTGCCATCAGTGAGTCGCAGGGAGGGAGTACTGAAGCTTTCTTT. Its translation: CAISESQGGSTEAFF.

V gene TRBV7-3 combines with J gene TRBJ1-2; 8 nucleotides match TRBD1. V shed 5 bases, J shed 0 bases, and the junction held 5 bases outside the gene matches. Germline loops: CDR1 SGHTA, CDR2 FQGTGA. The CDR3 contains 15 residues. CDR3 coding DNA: TGTGCCAGCAGCATACAGGGGGGCTCTAACTATGGCTACACCTTC. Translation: CASSIQGGSNYGYTF.

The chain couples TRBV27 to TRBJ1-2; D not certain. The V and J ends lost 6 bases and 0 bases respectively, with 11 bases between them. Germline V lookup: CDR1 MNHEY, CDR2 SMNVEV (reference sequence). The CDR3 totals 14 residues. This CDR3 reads CASSRNSPNYGYTF. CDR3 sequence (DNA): TGTGCCAGCAGCCGAAACTCCCCTAACTATGGCTACACCTTC.

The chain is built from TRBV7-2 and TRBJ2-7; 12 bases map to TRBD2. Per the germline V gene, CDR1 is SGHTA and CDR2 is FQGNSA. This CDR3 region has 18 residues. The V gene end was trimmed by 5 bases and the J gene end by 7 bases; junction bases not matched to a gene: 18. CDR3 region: CASSAGLRASGGAREQYF. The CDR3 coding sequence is TGTGCCAGCAGCGCGGGCCTTCGGGCTAGCGGGGGGGCTCGAGAGCAGTACTTC.

The CDR3 region has the DNA TGCGCCAGCAGCTTGGTAGGGGCGTCCTACGAGCAGTACTTC. Encoded protein: CASSLVGASYEQYF. The V and J genes are TRBV5-1 and TRBJ2-7; a weak D match, TRBD1 (5 bases). This CDR3 spans 14 amino acids. V was shortened by 0 bases and J by 1 base, with 8 bases between the two germline ends. Germline assignment: CDR1 SGHRS and CDR2 YFSETQ.

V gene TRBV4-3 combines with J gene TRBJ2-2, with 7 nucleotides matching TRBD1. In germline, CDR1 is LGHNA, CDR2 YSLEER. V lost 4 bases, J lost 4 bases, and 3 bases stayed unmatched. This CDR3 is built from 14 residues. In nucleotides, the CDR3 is TGCGCCAGCAGCCCTACAGGGGTCACCGGGGAGCTGTTTTTT. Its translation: CASSPTGVTGELFF.